This paragraph reports one T cell receptor beta chain. Its antigen is not identified. The data derive from a study of CD8 T cells in ankylosing spondylitis. The germline V gene encodes CDR1 SGHRS and CDR2 YFSETQ. This CDR3 has 16 residues. The germline V and J ends were trimmed by 1 base and 12 bases, with 23 bases remaining between them. Whole-study results and caveats: Within ankylosing spondylitis blood, a TCR beta motif made up of seven or eight highly homologous variants appeared to be characteristic.

One entry per CDR3 protein, called by TCRdb with MiXCR from the 5' RACE reads. The sample lists some 840,000 distinct CDR3 sequences, around 11% occurring once. Material for sequencing was blood, either unsorted or a sorted T cell fraction (not recorded which). V gene TRBV5-1 combines with J gene TRBJ2-1; no clear D. The sequence derives from a male donor with ankylosing spondylitis. The CDR3 loop reads CASSLNLLRRSSGQFF. The CDR3 DNA reads as TGCGCCAGCAGCTTGAATCTATTGAGAAGAAGTTCGGGGCAGTTCTTC.